Below, one TCR beta chain is given with its context. The antigen is not known. PCR was performed using 60 Vbeta and 13 Jbeta primers. Generated by immunoSEQ multiplex PCR, the TCRdb table keeps only in-frame clones and is missing some. This table has around 150,000 clones, around two thirds appearing once. The data were obtained in a study of cytomegalovirus exposure and HLA in healthy donors. About the study: Early on, a data release was issued that held some 91 million unique TCRs from HLA-typed donors.

Trimming took 3 bases from V and 3 from J, leaving 15 bases between them. The CDR3 has 15 amino acids. In germline, CDR1 is KGHSH, CDR2 LQKENI. General study points: TRBV6-2, TRBV6-3 and some other V segments were excluded as indistinguishable.

V and J are TRBV18 and TRBJ2-7; perhaps TRBD1 as D (6 bases). Sequencing was performed on PBMCs. The receptor comes from a male donor in good health and CMV-seronegative. The CDR3 loop is CASSPGAGIFYEQYF. The CDR3 bases are TGTGCCAGCTCACCGGGGGCAGGAATATTCTACGAGCAGTACTTC.